This is a list of T cell receptor beta chains from one sample in a study of cytomegalovirus exposure and HLA in healthy donors. Measured with immunoSEQ multiplex PCR; TCRdb has only the in-frame clones, and not every one. The sample lists around 210,000 clones, approximately 78% occurring once. The source material was PBMCs. The receptors were gathered from a boy aged 10-17 years in good health and CMV-seronegative. CDR3s include the opening cysteine and the closing phenylalanine or tryptophan. The order of the fields is J gene, V gene, D gene, clone size, CDR3 DNA, CDR3 protein. D genes are given only for firm matches. The size entry is marked missing in some rows and otherwise reads once, few, many or a size class.

TRBJ2-7	TRBV1	.	.	TGCACCAGCAGTTCCCGGGTCGAGCAGTACTTC	CTSSSRVEQYF
TRBJ1-4	TRBV9	.	.	TGTGCCAGCAGCGTAGACCGCGGGCGGGAAGAAAAACTGCTTTTT	CASSVDRGREEKLLF
TRBJ2-7	TRBV2	TRBD2	once	TGTGCCAGCACCCTACTAGCGGGAGGGAGGACTTCCTACGAGCAGTACTTC	CASTLLAGGRTSYEQYF
TRBJ1-6	TRBV11-2	.	.	TGTGCCAGCAGCTTTCCCCCGGGGGGCTCACCCCTCCACTTT	CASSFPPGGSPLHF
TRBJ2-3	TRBV6-5	.	.	TGCGCCAGCAGTAGAGGCGGTAGCACAGATACGCAGTATTTT	CASSRGGSTDTQYF
TRBJ2-7	TRBV2	.	.	TGTGCCAGCAGTCCGACAAGGTCCTCCCTAAAAGAGCAGTACTTC	CASSPTRSSLKEQYF
TRBJ1-3	TRBV10-1	.	.	TGCGCCAGTCAACCGGGACACGGAAACACCATATATTTT	CASQPGHGNTIYF
TRBJ2-7	TRBV19	TRBD2	few	TGTGCCAGTAGTATCGGGACTAGCGGCGAGCAGTACTTC	CASSIGTSGEQYF
TRBJ1-1	TRBV6-1	.	.	TGTGCCAGCAGTCCGCGGCTGAACACTGAAGCTTTCTTT	CASSPRLNTEAFF
TRBJ2-2	TRBV5-6	TRBD2	.	TGTGCCAGCAGCCACAAGACTAGCGGGACCTCCACCGGGGAGCTGTTTTTT	CASSHKTSGTSTGELFF
TRBJ2-3	TRBV19	TRBD2	.	TGTGCCAGTAGTATATCCCGAGCGGGAGTGGCAGATACGCAGTATTTT	CASSISRAGVADTQYF
TRBJ1-5	TRBV27	TRBD1	once	TGTGCCAGCAGTTTCCTCAGAGGGGGCGGTCAGCCCCAGCATTTT	CASSFLRGGGQPQHF
TRBJ2-1	TRBV10-3	.	.	TGTGCCATCAGGTCCGGGAATGAGCAGTTCTTC	CAIRSGNEQFF
TRBJ2-5	TRBV10-3	TRBD2	.	TGTGCCATCAGTCCGGGACTAGCGGGAGTAGAGACCCAGTACTTC	CAISPGLAGVETQYF
TRBJ1-3	TRBV5-1	.	.	TGCGCCAGCAGCTTGGCCGGGGGGAATTTTGGAAACACCATATATTTT	CASSLAGGNFGNTIYF
TRBJ1-1	TRBV7-3	.	few	TGTGCCAGCAGCCTGGACACGAACACTGAAGCTTTCTTT	CASSLDTNTEAFF
TRBJ1-6	TRBV6-1	.	.	TGTGCCACACGGCCGTCAGGCGCCTATAATTCACCCCTCCACTTT	CATRPSGAYNSPLHF
TRBJ1-1	TRBV6-4	TRBD1	.	TGTGCCAGCAGTGCCTCAGGGGGAAGGGGGGCTTTCTTT	CASSASGGRGAFF
TRBJ2-7	TRBV6-5	.	.	TGTGCCAGCAGTTACTCGACTTACTACGAGCAGTACTTC	CASSYSTYYEQYF
TRBJ1-1	TRBV11-3	.	.	TGTGCCAGCAGCTTGTGGGACAAAAGGAACACTGAAGCTTTCTTT	CASSLWDKRNTEAFF
TRBJ2-2	TRBV10-1	TRBD2	once	TGCGCCAGCAGCCAGGCAGTAGCGGGAGGGGACACCGGGGAGCTGTTTTTT	CASSQAVAGGDTGELFF
TRBJ2-1	TRBV2	TRBD1	.	TGTGCCAGCAGCGCGACAGGGGGATCTGACTATGAGCAGTTCTTC	CASSATGGSDYEQFF
TRBJ2-5	TRBV27	.	.	TGTGCCAGCATCACCCGGGACACCCAGCCAAAGCGGGAGACCCAGTACTTC	CASITRDTQPKRETQYF
TRBJ1-1	TRBV25-1	TRBD1	.	TGTGCCAGCAGTGTCTTCTCCTCGCGGACAGGGGAGGCTTTCTTT	CASSVFSSRTGEAFF
TRBJ2-1	TRBV5-4	TRBD2	.	TGTGCCAGCAGCTTGCGGGACTACAACAATGAGCAGTTCTTC	CASSLRDYNNEQFF
TRBJ1-1	TRBV6-5	.	.	TGTGCCAGCAGTTACTCATTTCAGGGGAGAACTGAAGCTTTCTTT	CASSYSFQGRTEAFF
TRBJ2-1	TRBV2	TRBD2	.	TGTGCCAGCAGGGGACTAGCGGTTATTAATGAGCAGTTCTTC	CASRGLAVINEQFF
TRBJ2-3	TRBV6-1	TRBD1	.	TGTGCCAGCAGTATCCGGGACAGGGTAACAGATACGCAGTATTTT	CASSIRDRVTDTQYF
TRBJ1-6	TRBV18	TRBD1	few	TGTGCCAGCTCTCAGGACAGGGTGAATTCACCCCTCCACTTT	CASSQDRVNSPLHF
TRBJ1-1	TRBV6-5	.	.	TGTGCCAGCGGTACCGGAGGCACTGAAGCTTTCTTT	CASGTGGTEAFF
TRBJ1-1	TRBV6-1	.	.	TGTGCCAGCAGTGAAGGCAGGGGGAACACTGAAGCTTTCTTT	CASSEGRGNTEAFF
TRBJ1-2	TRBV30	TRBD1	.	TGTGCCTGGAACCACAGGGGGCTGGCAAACTATGGCTACACCTTC	CAWNHRGLANYGYTF
TRBJ1-2	TRBV30	.	.	TGTGCCTCTGGACAGCGGCAGACCACTAACTATGGCTACACCTTC	CASGQRQTTNYGYTF
TRBJ1-1	TRBV6-5	.	.	TGTGCCAGCAGTTACATCAAGGGGGGGGACACTGAAGCTTTCTTT	CASSYIKGGDTEAFF
TRBJ2-6	TRBV27	.	.	TGTGCCAGCACCCAAGTAGCTGGGGCCAACGTCCTGACTTTC	CASTQVAGANVLTF
TRBJ1-1	TRBV30	TRBD1	few	TGTGCCTGGAGTGAAATAGGACAGGGGAACACTGAAGCTTTCTTT	CAWSEIGQGNTEAFF
TRBJ2-3	TRBV6-5	.	.	TGTGCCAGCAAGCAGGCCCCAGATACGCAGTATTTT	CASKQAPDTQYF
TRBJ2-7	TRBV5-1	TRBD2	.	TGCGCCAGCAGCTTGGTGCTAGCGGGACACTACGAGCAGTACTTC	CASSLVLAGHYEQYF
TRBJ2-3	TRBV5-6	TRBD1	.	TGTGCCAGCAGCGGCCAAGGGGGCTCAGATACGCAGTATTTT	CASSGQGGSDTQYF
TRBJ1-5	TRBV18	.	.	TGTGCCAGCTCGCAAGCAGGGGCCGATCAGCCCCAGCATTTT	CASSQAGADQPQHF
TRBJ1-2	TRBV27	.	.	TGTGCATCGGCTAACAGGGACCCCTATGGCTACACCTTC	CASANRDPYGYTF
TRBJ2-7	TRBV7-9	TRBD2	few	TGTGCCAGCAGCTTAGGACTAGCGGGCAAGCAGTACTTC	CASSLGLAGKQYF
TRBJ1-1	TRBV5-1	TRBD1	.	TGCGCCAGCAGCTTGGGGACAGGGGGCACTGAAGCTTTCTTT	CASSLGTGGTEAFF
TRBJ2-2	TRBV11-3	.	few	TGTGCCAGCAGCAGCCGGGTCCCGACGTCCGGGGAGCTGTTTTTT	CASSSRVPTSGELFF
TRBJ2-3	TRBV5-1	.	.	TGCGCCAGCAGCTTGCAAGATACGCAGTATTTT	CASSLQDTQYF
TRBJ1-1	TRBV18	.	.	TGTGCCAGCTCACGCGGGGGAGGAGGGAACACTGAAGCTTTCTTT	CASSRGGGGNTEAFF
TRBJ2-7	TRBV6-5	.	.	TGTGCCAGCAGTTCTCTTTCCTACGAGCAGTACTTC	CASSSLSYEQYF
TRBJ2-7	TRBV4-1	.	.	TGCGCCAGCAGTCCAGGGGACCCATACGAGCAGTACTTC	CASSPGDPYEQYF
TRBJ2-2	TRBV4-1	.	.	TGCGCCAGCAGCCAAGAGACACACTTAAACACCGGGGAGCTGTTTTTT	CASSQETHLNTGELFF
TRBJ1-1	TRBV7-8	.	.	TGTGCCAGCAGCATAAAATCCGAAGCTTTCTTT	CASSIKSEAFF
TRBJ1-1	TRBV9	.	.	TGTGCCAGCGCCTCATTCGGACAGATGAACACTGAAGCTTTCTTT	CASASFGQMNTEAFF
TRBJ1-4	TRBV19	TRBD1	few	TGTGCCAGTAGCCCTACCAAACAGGGGTATGAAAAACTGTTTTTT	CASSPTKQGYEKLFF